These T cell receptor beta chains were read from a single sample in a study of T cells after posttransplantation cyclophosphamide. Assay used: immunoSEQ multiplex PCR; TCRdb lists only in-frame clones, some missing. The table lists some 37,000 clones, with no singletons. Sequencing input: PBMCs. The receptor set was obtained from a girl aged 10 to 17 in good health, CMV-negative, and a related stem cell transplant donor. CDR3s include the opening cysteine and the closing phenylalanine or tryptophan. The D gene is left open where the match is weak. The size of a clone is reported for some rows only, either as once, few or many, or as a class for expanded clones.

V	length	size	J	D	DNA	CDR3
TRBV18	16	many	TRBJ1-5	.	TGTGCCAGCTCACCGGGTACAGGGTCGAGCAATCAGCCCCAGCATTTT	CASSPGTGSSNQPQHF
TRBV9	18	few	TRBJ2-2	TRBD2	TGTGCCAGCAGTTCTCCCGGGGGGGCGGGTCCCTACACCGGGGAGCTGTTTTTT	CASSSPGGAGPYTGELFF
TRBV11-2	14	many	TRBJ2-1	.	TGTGCCAGCAGGGATAGCAGCGGGCCCTGGGAGCAGTTCTTC	CASRDSSGPWEQFF
TRBV9	17	many	TRBJ2-6	.	TGTGCCAGCAGCCCGCGGGGTACCAGCTCTGGGGCCAACGTCCTGACTTTC	CASSPRGTSSGANVLTF
TRBV5-4	15	many	TRBJ2-3	TRBD1	TGTGCCAGCAGCCAGGACAGGGTTAGCACAGATACGCAGTATTTT	CASSQDRVSTDTQYF
TRBV6-5	12	few	TRBJ1-6	.	TGTGCCAGCAGGGTCGGGGGTTCACCCCTCCACTTT	CASRVGGSPLHF
TRBV13	14	many	TRBJ1-1	.	TGTGCCAGCAGCCAGGGTGGACTGAACACTGAAGCTTTCTTT	CASSQGGLNTEAFF
TRBV28	12	many	TRBJ2-7	.	TGTGCCAGCACACAGAACCCCTCCGAGCAGTACTTC	CASTQNPSEQYF
TRBV27	14	.	TRBJ1-2	.	TGTGCCAGCAGTTCTATCAGGGTCGGCTATGGCTACACCTTC	CASSSIRVGYGYTF
TRBV28	15	.	TRBJ2-1	.	TGTGCCAGCGCACCCCCCAGGGAAAGCACAGTTCTGCAGTTCTTC	CASAPPRESTVLQFF
TRBV30	15	few	TRBJ2-5	TRBD1	TGTGCCTGGAGTGCCCCGACAGGGGCATGGGAGACCCAGTACTTC	CAWSAPTGAWETQYF
TRBV15	15	many	TRBJ2-1	.	TGTGCCACCAGCAGAGCTAGTCTGACCTACAATGAGCAGTTCTTC	CATSRASLTYNEQFF
TRBV4-1	15	few	TRBJ1-2	TRBD1	TGCGCCAGCAGCCTAAGCGAGGACAGGGGCTGGGGCTACACCTTC	CASSLSEDRGWGYTF
TRBV19	14	many	TRBJ1-1	.	TGTGCCAGTAGTATTTGGGGAGGGGACACTGAAGCTTTCTTT	CASSIWGGDTEAFF
TRBV12-2	16	many	TRBJ2-7	.	TGTGCAAGTCGTCAATCGACAGGGCTACTCCCCTACGAGCAGTACTTC	CASRQSTGLLPYEQYF
TRBV28	15	.	TRBJ2-1	TRBD1	TGTGCCAGCAGTTTCCAGGGGGTTGGAAGCAATGAGCAGTTCTTC	CASSFQGVGSNEQFF
TRBV19	16	many	TRBJ2-7	TRBD1	TGTGCCAGTAGTATATATGGGACAGGGGTCTCCTACGAGCAGTACTTC	CASSIYGTGVSYEQYF